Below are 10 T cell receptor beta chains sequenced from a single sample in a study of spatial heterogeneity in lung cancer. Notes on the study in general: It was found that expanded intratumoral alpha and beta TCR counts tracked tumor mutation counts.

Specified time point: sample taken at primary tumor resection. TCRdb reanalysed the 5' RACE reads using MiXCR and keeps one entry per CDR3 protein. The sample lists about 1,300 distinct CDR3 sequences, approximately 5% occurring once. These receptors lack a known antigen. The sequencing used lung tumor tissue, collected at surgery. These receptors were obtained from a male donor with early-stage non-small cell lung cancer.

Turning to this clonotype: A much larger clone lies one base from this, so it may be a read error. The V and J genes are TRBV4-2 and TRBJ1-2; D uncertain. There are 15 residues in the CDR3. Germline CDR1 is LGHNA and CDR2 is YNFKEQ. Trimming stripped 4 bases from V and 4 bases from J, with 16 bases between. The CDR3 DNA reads TGTGCCAGCAGCCTCCTGGTCGGGGTTGGCTATGGCTACACCTTC. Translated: CASSLLVGVGYGYTF.

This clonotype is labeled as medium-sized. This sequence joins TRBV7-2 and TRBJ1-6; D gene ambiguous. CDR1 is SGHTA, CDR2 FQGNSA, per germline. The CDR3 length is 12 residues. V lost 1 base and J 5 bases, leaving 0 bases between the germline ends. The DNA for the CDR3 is TGTGCCAGCAGCTTAGATAATTCACCCCTCCACTTT. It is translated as CASSLDNSPLHF.

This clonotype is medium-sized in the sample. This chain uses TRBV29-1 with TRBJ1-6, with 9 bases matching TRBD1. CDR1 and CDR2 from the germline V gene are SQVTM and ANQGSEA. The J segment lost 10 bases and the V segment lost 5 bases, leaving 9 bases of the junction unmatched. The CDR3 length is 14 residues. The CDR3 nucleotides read TGCAGCGTTAGAACAGGGGGCAGGGAATCACCCCTCCACTTT. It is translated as CSVRTGGRESPLHF.

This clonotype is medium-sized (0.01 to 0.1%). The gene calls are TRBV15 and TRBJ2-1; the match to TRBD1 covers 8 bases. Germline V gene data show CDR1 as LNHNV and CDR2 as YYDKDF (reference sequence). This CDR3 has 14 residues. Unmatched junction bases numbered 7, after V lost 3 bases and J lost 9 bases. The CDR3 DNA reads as TGTGCCACCAGCAGGGGACAGGACACGCCTGAGCAGTTCTTC. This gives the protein CATSRGQDTPEQFF.

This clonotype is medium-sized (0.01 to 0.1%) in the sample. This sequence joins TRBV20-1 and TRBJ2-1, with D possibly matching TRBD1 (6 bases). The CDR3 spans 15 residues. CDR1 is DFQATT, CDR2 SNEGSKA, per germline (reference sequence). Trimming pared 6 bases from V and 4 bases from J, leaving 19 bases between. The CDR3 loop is CSASHRAPAYNEQFF. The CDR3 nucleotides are TGCAGTGCATCGCACAGGGCCCCCGCTTACAATGAGCAGTTCTTC.

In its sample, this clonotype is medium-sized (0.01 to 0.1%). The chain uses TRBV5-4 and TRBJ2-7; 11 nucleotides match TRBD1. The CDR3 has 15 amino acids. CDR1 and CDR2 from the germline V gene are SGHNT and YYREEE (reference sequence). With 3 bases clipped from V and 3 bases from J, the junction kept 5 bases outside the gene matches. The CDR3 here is CASSYPGQGVYEQYF. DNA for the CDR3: TGTGCCAGCAGCTACCCGGGACAGGGGGTCTACGAGCAGTACTTC.

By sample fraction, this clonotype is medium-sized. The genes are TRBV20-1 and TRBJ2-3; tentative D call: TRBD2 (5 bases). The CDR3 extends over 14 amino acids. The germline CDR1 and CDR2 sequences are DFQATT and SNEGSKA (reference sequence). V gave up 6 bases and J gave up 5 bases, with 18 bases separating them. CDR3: CSAPPDPGIDTQYF. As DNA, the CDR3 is TGCAGTGCCCCCCCTGACCCCGGGATAGATACGCAGTATTTT.

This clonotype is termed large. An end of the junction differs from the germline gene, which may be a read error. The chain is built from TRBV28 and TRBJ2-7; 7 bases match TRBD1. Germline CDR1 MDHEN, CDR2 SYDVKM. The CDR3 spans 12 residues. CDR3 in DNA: TGTGCCAGCAGTGATAAGGACAGGTCCTATGACTTC. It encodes CASSDKDRSYDF.

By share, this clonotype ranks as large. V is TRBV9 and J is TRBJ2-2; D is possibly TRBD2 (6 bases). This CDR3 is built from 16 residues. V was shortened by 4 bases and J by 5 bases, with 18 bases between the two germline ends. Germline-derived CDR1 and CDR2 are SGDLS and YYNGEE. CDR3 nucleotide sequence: TGTGCCAGCAGCCCCAGAGGAGGGGCGAGTACCGGGGAGCTGTTTTTT. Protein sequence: CASSPRGGASTGELFF. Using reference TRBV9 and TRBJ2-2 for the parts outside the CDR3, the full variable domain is DSGVTQTPKHLITATGQRVTLRCSPRSGDLSVYWYQQSLDQGLQFLIQYYNGEERAKGNILERFSAQQFPDLHSELNLSSLELGDSALYFCASSPRGGASTGELFFGEGSRLTVL.

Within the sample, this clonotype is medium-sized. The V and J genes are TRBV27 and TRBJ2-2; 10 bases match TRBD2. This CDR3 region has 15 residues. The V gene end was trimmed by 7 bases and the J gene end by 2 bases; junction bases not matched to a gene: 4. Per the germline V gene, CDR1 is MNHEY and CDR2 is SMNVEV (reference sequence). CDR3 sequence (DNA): TGTGCCAGCACTCTACTAGCGGGAAACACCGGGGAGCTGTTTTTT. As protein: CASTLLAGNTGELFF.